The 13 T cell receptor beta chains given below trace back to one sample, sequenced in a study of T cells after somatic rescue of genetic block. Sequencing was performed with immunoSEQ multiplex PCR; in TCRdb, only in-frame clones are kept and a portion is missing. The sample holds about 88,000 clones, around 90% seen once. Sequenced sample: peripheral blood mononuclear cells (PBMCs). These receptors all come from a woman between 18 and 29 years old.

The J gene is TRBJ1-1, the V gene TRBV30, with D tentatively TRBD1 (5 bases). Between the trimmed V and J ends, which lost 2 bases and 6 bases, there was a span of 16 bases. The CDR3 spans 14 residues. CDR1 GTSNPN and CDR2 SVGIG come from the germline V gene (reference sequence). As DNA, the CDR3 is TGTGCCTGGAGTTCTGGGTTGGGGGGGTCTGAAGCTTTCTTT. Translating it yields CAWSSGLGGSEAFF.

The chain recombines TRBV18 with TRBJ2-7, with D possibly TRBD1 on 6 matching bases. The V gene lost 0 bases and the J gene lost 7 bases, with 16 bases spanning the gap. The germline gives CDR1 KGHSH, CDR2 LQKENI. This CDR3 region has 15 residues. The CDR3 protein is CASSPPDRLGEEQYF. The CDR3 DNA reads as TGTGCCAGCTCACCACCGGACAGACTGGGGGAAGAGCAGTACTTC.

The chain combines TRBV30 with TRBJ2-5; 7 bases match TRBD2. This CDR3 spans 11 amino acids. The germline V gene has CDR1 GTSNPN and CDR2 SVGIG (reference sequence). Losses at the gene ends were 5 bases for V and 5 bases for J; bases not matched to a gene: 2. The CDR3 nucleotides are TGTGCCTGGGAACTAGCGGAGACCCAGTACTTC. Its protein is CAWELAETQYF.

The V call is TRBV5-5, the J call TRBJ2-1, with 11 bases that match TRBD2. The V gene's germline CDR1 is SGHKS and CDR2 YYEKEE (reference sequence). Trimming removed 4 bases from V and 13 bases from J; junction bases left unmatched: 10. This CDR3 has 14 residues. CDR3 residues: CASSGRTSGSIQFF. The CDR3 bases are TGTGCCAGCAGCGGACGAACTAGCGGGAGCATACAGTTCTTC.

The J gene is TRBJ1-1, the V gene TRBV27; D might be TRBD1 (6 bases). This CDR3 contains 18 residues. V lost 0 bases and J 5 bases, leaving 22 bases between the germline ends. Germline V lookup: CDR1 MNHEY, CDR2 SMNVEV (reference sequence). CDR3 nucleotides: TGTGCCAGCAGTTTATCGATAAGGGGGTCTCCCACCCAAACTGAAGCTTTCTTT. It translates to CASSLSIRGSPTQTEAFF.

The rearrangement uses TRBV11-3 and TRBJ1-1, with no clear D. V was clipped by 3 bases and J by 4 bases, with 9 bases between them. This CDR3 spans 13 amino acids. In germline, CDR1 is SGHNT, CDR2 YENEEA. CDR3 DNA: TGTGCCAGCAGCTTGTGGAGAACCACTGAAGCTTTCTTT. Its translation is CASSLWRTTEAFF.

The chain joins TRBV14 to TRBJ2-7; no definite D call. V was pared by 1 base and J by 4 bases, with 8 bases between. The CDR3 covers 13 residues. CDR1 and CDR2 (germline): SGHDN, FVKESK. DNA for the CDR3: TGTGCCAGCAGCCAAGTTTCTCGTTACGAGCAGTACTTC. It specifies CASSQVSRYEQYF.

The table lists this clone with a few counts. V is TRBV6-5 and J is TRBJ1-1; D unclear. Germline V CDR1 and CDR2: MNHEY, SVGAGI. The CDR3 totals 14 residues. Trimming stripped 6 bases from V and 4 bases from J, with 15 bases between. CDR3 nucleotides: TGTGCCAGCAGCCCCGGGAGGTTCGGCACTGAAGCTTTCTTT. This encodes CASSPGRFGTEAFF.

This chain joins TRBV18 and TRBJ1-2; possibly TRBD1 for D (5 bases). Germline CDR1 KGHSH, CDR2 LQKENI. V was cut by 3 bases and J by 2 bases, with 10 bases left in between. CDR3 size: 14 residues. CDR3 residues: CASSPSRENYGYTF. CDR3 coding DNA: TGTGCCAGCTCACCCAGCAGGGAGAACTATGGCTACACCTTC.

The chain couples TRBV10-3 to TRBJ2-7; 8 nucleotides agree with TRBD1. V lost 6 bases, J lost 5 bases, and 9 bases stayed unmatched. CDR3 length equals 14 residues. Germline values: CDR1 ENHRY, CDR2 SYGVKD. CDR3 nucleotides: TGTGCCATCAGCCCCGGACAGGGTGCCCACGAGCAGTACTTC. The encoded protein is CAISPGQGAHEQYF.

This rearrangement joins TRBV27 to TRBJ2-3, with D unresolved. V lost 3 bases and J lost 0, with 7 bases in between. Per germline, CDR1 MNHEY and CDR2 SMNVEV (reference sequence). The CDR3 consists of 14 residues. CDR3 bases: TGTGCCAGCAGTTTCAGCAGGAGCACAGATACGCAGTATTTT. It yields the protein CASSFSRSTDTQYF.

This CDR3 reads CASSLGKGNTIYF. In nucleotides, the CDR3 is TGTGCCAGCAGCTTAGGGAAAGGAAACACCATATATTTT. This chain connects TRBV5-6 to TRBJ1-3; D is unresolved. Trimming took off 2 bases at V and 4 bases at J, with 7 bases between the two ends. The V gene's germline CDR1 is SGHDT and CDR2 YYEEEE. The CDR3 has 13 amino acids.

V is TRBV6-5 and J is TRBJ2-1; no clear D. V lost 4 bases and J lost 10, with 8 bases in between. This CDR3 is built from 11 residues. CDR1 and CDR2 (germline): MNHEY, SVGAGI. DNA for the CDR3: TGTGCCAGCAGTTTCTTGGGCGAGCAGTTCTTC. Protein: CASSFLGEQFF.